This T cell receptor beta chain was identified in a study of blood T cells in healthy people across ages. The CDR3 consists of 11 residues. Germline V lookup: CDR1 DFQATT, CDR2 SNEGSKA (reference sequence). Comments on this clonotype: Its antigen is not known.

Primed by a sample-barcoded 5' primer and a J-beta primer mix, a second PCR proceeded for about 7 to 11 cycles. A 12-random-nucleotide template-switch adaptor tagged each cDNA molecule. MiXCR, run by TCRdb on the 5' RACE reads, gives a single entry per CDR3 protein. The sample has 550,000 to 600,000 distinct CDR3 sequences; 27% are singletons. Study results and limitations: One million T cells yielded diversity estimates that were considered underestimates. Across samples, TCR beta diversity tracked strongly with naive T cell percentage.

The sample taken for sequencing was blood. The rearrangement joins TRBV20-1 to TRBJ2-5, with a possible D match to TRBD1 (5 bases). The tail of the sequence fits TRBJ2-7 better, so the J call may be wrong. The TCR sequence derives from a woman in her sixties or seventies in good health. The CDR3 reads CGFGQTYEQYF. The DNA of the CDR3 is TGCGGCTTCGGACAAACCTACGAGCAGTACTTC.